This T cell receptor beta chain was sequenced for a study of shared clonotypes between healthy human individuals. Method: immunoSEQ multiplex PCR; TCRdb's copy keeps in-frame clones and lacks some. This sample has about half a million clones, with about 85% found just once. The CDR3 is made up of 13 amino acids. Trimming took 4 bases from V and 4 from J; bases not matched to a gene: 2. Germline values: CDR1 KGHSH, CDR2 LQKENI. The sequenced sample consisted of PBMCs. The sequence derives from a woman in her thirties or forties in good health. Some clones in this sample may be carry-over from other donors' samples. The chain joins TRBV18 to TRBJ2-7, with 9 bases lining up with TRBD1. The CDR3 sequence is CASSHGQGYEQYF. In DNA, the CDR3 is TGTGCCAGCTCACACGGACAGGGGTACGAGCAGTACTTC. The full variable domain, completed using reference TRBV18 and TRBJ2-7, is NAGVMQNPRHLVRRRGQEARLRCSPMKGHSHVYWYRQLPEEGLKFMVYLQKENIIDESGMPKERFSAEFPKEGPSILRIQQVVRGDSAAYFCASSHGQGYEQYFGPGTRLTVT.